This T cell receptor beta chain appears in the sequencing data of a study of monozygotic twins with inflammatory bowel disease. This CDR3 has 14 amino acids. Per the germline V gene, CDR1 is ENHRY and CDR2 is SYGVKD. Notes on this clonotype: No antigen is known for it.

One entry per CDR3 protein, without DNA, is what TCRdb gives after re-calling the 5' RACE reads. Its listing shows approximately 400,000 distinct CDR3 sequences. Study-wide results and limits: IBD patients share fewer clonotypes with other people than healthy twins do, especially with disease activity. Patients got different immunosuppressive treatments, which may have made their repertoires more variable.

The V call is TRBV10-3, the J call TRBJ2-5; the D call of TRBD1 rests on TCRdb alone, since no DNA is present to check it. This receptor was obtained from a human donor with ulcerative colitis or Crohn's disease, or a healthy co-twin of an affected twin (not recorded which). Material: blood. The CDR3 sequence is CAISPLGGGETQYF.